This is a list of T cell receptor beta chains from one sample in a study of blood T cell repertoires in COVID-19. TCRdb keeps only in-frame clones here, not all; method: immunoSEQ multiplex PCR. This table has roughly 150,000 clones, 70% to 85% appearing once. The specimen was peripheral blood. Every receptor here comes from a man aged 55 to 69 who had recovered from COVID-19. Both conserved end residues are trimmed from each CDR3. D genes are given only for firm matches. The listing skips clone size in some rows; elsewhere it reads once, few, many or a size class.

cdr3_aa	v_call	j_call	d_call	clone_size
ASSSYRGQGGNTEAF	TRBV6-2/TRBV6-3	TRBJ1-1	TRBD1	once
ASSLVTSGTGNTIY	TRBV11-2	TRBJ1-3	NA	NA
ASSVQGAGNIQY	TRBV19	TRBJ2-4	TRBD1	NA
ASSLGLAATDTQY	TRBV7-7	TRBJ2-3	TRBD2	NA
ASSPVGGATEAF	TRBV18	TRBJ1-1	NA	once
ASSQRPDSRIPDTQY	TRBV4-3	TRBJ2-3	NA	NA
ASSLMGVEGRHEQF	TRBV7-9	TRBJ2-1	NA	few
ASSFGGRGETQY	TRBV7-3	TRBJ2-5	TRBD2	NA
SVEEGQGSPLH	TRBV29-1	TRBJ1-6	NA	NA
ATSRGRAYGYT	TRBV15	TRBJ1-2	NA	NA
ASSLLTRDTEAF	TRBV28	TRBJ1-1	NA	NA
ASSRDGGKTGELF	TRBV6-5	TRBJ2-2	NA	NA
ATGGFGRRGTGELF	TRBV24-1	TRBJ2-2	NA	NA
AWSFPGTSGSTDTQY	TRBV30	TRBJ2-3	TRBD2	NA
ASRSQGAEAF	TRBV6-5	TRBJ1-1	TRBD1	NA
ASSRTGGATKNIQY	TRBV7-2	TRBJ2-4	TRBD1	NA
AWSVGPGVTDTQY	TRBV30	TRBJ2-3	NA	NA
ASARANYGYT	TRBV6-5	TRBJ1-2	NA	NA
ATSRDSGSGNTIY	TRBV15	TRBJ1-3	NA	NA
ASSLTAGQPQH	TRBV7-3	TRBJ1-5	NA	NA
ASSPGTGYLMNTEAF	TRBV7-9	TRBJ1-1	TRBD1	NA
ASSELQGPYEQY	TRBV10-2	TRBJ2-7	TRBD1	NA
AWRGTGEGNTIY	TRBV30	TRBJ1-3	TRBD1	NA
ATGPLGDNGYT	TRBV24-1	TRBJ1-2	NA	NA
ASSLERGTQY	TRBV7-7	TRBJ2-5	NA	NA
AILQGRDTEAF	TRBV2	TRBJ1-1	NA	many
ASSQVDRMNTEAF	TRBV3-1/TRBV3-2	TRBJ1-1	NA	NA
ASSSDSFEAF	TRBV19	TRBJ1-1	NA	NA